These 30 T cell receptor beta chains were all obtained from the same sample, sequenced in a study of T cell changes during pregnancy in multiple sclerosis. TCRdb's table, derived via immunoSEQ multiplex PCR, lists solely in-frame clones and lacks some. The sample lists over 90,000 clones; roughly 90% were seen once. The sequences come from peripheral blood, collected before pregnancy. Every receptor here comes from a female donor with multiple sclerosis, enrolled in a pregnancy study.

V gene TRBV4-1 combines with J gene TRBJ1-2, with 12 nucleotides matching TRBD1. The CDR3 has 17 amino acids. Trimming took 0 bases from V and 7 from J; bases not matched to a gene: 9. CDR1 and CDR2 from the germline V gene are MGHRA and YSYEKL. The CDR3 here is CASSQDRGTGGAGGYTF. The DNA of the CDR3 is TGCGCCAGCAGCCAAGATCGGGGGACAGGGGGCGCGGGTGGCTACACCTTC.

This chain joins TRBV10-2 and TRBJ2-1; 8 bases fit TRBD1. Germline CDR1 is WSHSY and CDR2 is SAAADI. J gave up 8 bases and V 4 bases, and 10 bases lay outside the gene matches. The CDR3 contains 15 residues. The CDR3 nucleotides read TGCGCCAGCAGTGTCGTCAGGGGGCTAAATCATGAGCAGTTCTTC. Translating it yields CASSVVRGLNHEQFF.

The J gene is TRBJ2-6, the V gene TRBV7-2, with 9 bases that match TRBD2. The V segment lost 8 bases and the J segment 0 bases; nucleotides outside the gene matches: 5. Germline assignment: CDR1 SGHTA and CDR2 FQGNSA. This CDR3 contains 16 residues. The CDR3 spells CASGTSGRSGANVLTF. CDR3 sequence (DNA): TGTGCCAGCGGCACTAGCGGGCGCTCTGGGGCCAACGTCCTGACTTTC.

The rearrangement joins TRBV15 to TRBJ1-5; 8 bases line up with TRBD1. The CDR3 runs to 16 residues. After removal of 0 bases from V and 6 bases from J, the junction contained 7 bases not matched to a gene. CDR1 and CDR2 from the germline V gene are LNHNV and YYDKDF (reference sequence). Here the CDR3 reads CATSRDLQGVGQPQHF. In nucleotides, the CDR3 is TGTGCCACCAGCAGAGACCTACAGGGGGTAGGTCAGCCCCAGCATTTT.

This chain joins TRBV19 and TRBJ1-5, with 8 bases fitting TRBD1. Germline-derived CDR1 and CDR2 are LNHDA and SQIVND (reference sequence). V was clipped by 4 bases and J by 4 bases; unmatched bases: 6. The length of the CDR3 is 15 residues. CDR3 region: CASSTTRQGNQPQHF. CDR3 sequence (DNA): TGTGCCAGTAGTACCACCCGACAGGGGAATCAGCCCCAGCATTTT.

The sample holds a few counts of this clone. The chain couples TRBV13 to TRBJ1-1; TRBD1 aligns across 7 bases. The CDR3 has 15 residues. V shed 3 bases, J shed 3 bases, and the junction held 7 bases outside the gene matches. Germline assignment: CDR1 PRHDT and CDR2 FYEKMQ (reference sequence). The CDR3 DNA is TGTGCCAGCAGCTTTCCAGGGGGTGTTCACACTGAAGCTTTCTTT. Its translation: CASSFPGGVHTEAFF.

This clone was picked up a small number of times. The chain employs TRBV6-1 and TRBJ1-1; TRBD1 aligns across 7 bases. V lost 6 bases and J lost 8; bases outside the gene matches: 9. The germline gives CDR1 MNHNS, CDR2 SASEGT. The CDR3 is made up of 13 amino acids. DNA of the CDR3: TGTGCCAGCAGCGTACTACCGGGACAGGAAGCTTTCTTT. The encoded protein is CASSVLPGQEAFF.

The CDR3 region is CASSLGLASYNEQFF. CDR3 DNA sequence: TGTGCCAGCAGCCTGGGACTAGCCTCCTACAATGAGCAGTTCTTC. The chain carries TRBV4-2 and TRBJ2-1; 9 bases agree with TRBD2. The CDR3 totals 15 residues. Germline loops: CDR1 LGHNA, CDR2 YNFKEQ. Trimming removed 4 bases from V and 0 bases from J; junction bases left unmatched: 1.

This sequence joins TRBV5-1 and TRBJ2-5; possible D gene TRBD1, 6 bases. The V end lost 0 bases, the J end lost 4 bases, and 10 bases lay between the germline ends. The CDR3 runs 14 residues. The germline gives CDR1 SGHRS, CDR2 YFSETQ. CDR3 nucleotide sequence: TGCGCCAGCAGCTTGGAACAGGGTGGAGAGACCCAGTACTTC. Its protein product is CASSLEQGGETQYF.

V usage is TRBV27 and J usage is TRBJ2-5; TRBD2 might be the D (6 bases). Germline loops: CDR1 MNHEY, CDR2 SMNVEV (reference sequence). The CDR3 loop spans 12 amino acids. V was cut by 8 bases and J by 5 bases, with 12 bases left in between. The CDR3, as DNA: TGTGCCAGCGCCCCTCGGGGGGAGACCCAGTACTTC. Its protein product is CASAPRGETQYF.

The rearrangement joins TRBV4-2 to TRBJ1-1; maybe TRBD1 (5 bases). V dropped 1 base and J dropped 3 bases, with 9 bases sitting between them. This CDR3 spans 14 amino acids. Germline CDR1 LGHNA, CDR2 YNFKEQ. CDR3 DNA: TGTGCCAGCAGCCAAGGGGGGGGTCACACTGAAGCTTTCTTT. Protein sequence: CASSQGGGHTEAFF.

The chain is built from TRBV9 and TRBJ2-1; tentatively, D is TRBD2 (6 bases). The CDR3 length is 11 residues. V lost 4 bases, J lost 9 bases, and 8 bases lay in between. CDR1 SGDLS and CDR2 YYNGEE come from the germline V gene. CDR3: CASSPGGEQFF. The CDR3 DNA is TGTGCCAGCAGCCCCGGGGGTGAGCAGTTCTTC.

Only one count was recorded for this clone. The chain links TRBV6-6 to TRBJ2-1, with 7 bases matching TRBD2. The germline V gene has CDR1 MNHNY and CDR2 SVGAGI (reference sequence). The CDR3 contains 15 residues. The V gene end was trimmed by 6 bases and the J gene end by 9 bases; junction bases not matched to a gene: 14. The CDR3 nucleotides are TGTGCCAGCAGCACTCAGGGCGGGAGTTTCGGTGAGCAGTTCTTC. This gives the protein CASSTQGGSFGEQFF.

This chain connects TRBV4-2 to TRBJ1-1; 10 nucleotides match TRBD1. CDR3 length: 15 residues. V shed 5 bases and J 6 bases; nucleotides not matched to a gene: 9. Germline assignment: CDR1 LGHNA and CDR2 YNFKEQ. The chain's CDR3 is CASSSSGQGNAEAFF. CDR3 DNA: TGTGCCAGCAGCAGCTCGGGACAGGGGAATGCTGAAGCTTTCTTT.

This chain uses TRBV7-9 with TRBJ2-7; 8 nucleotides line up with TRBD2. CDR1 and CDR2 (germline): SEHNR, FQNEAQ (reference sequence). This CDR3 is built from 14 residues. V dropped 4 bases and J dropped 0; count of bases not matched to a gene: 2. CDR3: CASSSSGPSYEQYF. In DNA form, the CDR3 reads TGTGCCAGCAGCTCTAGCGGGCCCTCCTACGAGCAGTACTTC.

The chain combines TRBV5-4 with TRBJ1-1; D is possibly TRBD1 (5 bases). CDR1 and CDR2 (germline): SGHNT, YYREEE (reference sequence). The CDR3 totals 14 residues. The ends were cut back, 4 bases at V and 3 bases at J, with 13 bases in the middle. This CDR3 reads CASSRDSTDTEAFF. The CDR3 nucleotides read TGTGCCAGCAGCAGAGACAGCACAGACACTGAAGCTTTCTTT. Variable domain in full (rest from reference TRBV5-4 and TRBJ1-1): ETGVTQSPTHLIKTRGQQVTLRCSSQSGHNTVSWYQQALGQGPQFIFQYYREEENGRGNFPPRFSGLQFPNYSSELNVNALELDDSALYLCASSRDSTDTEAFFGQGTRLTVV.

This sequence joins TRBV28 and TRBJ2-1; 10 nucleotides match TRBD1. The CDR3 has 12 residues. CDR1 and CDR2 (germline): MDHEN, SYDVKM. The V segment lost 6 bases and the J segment 14 bases; nucleotides outside the gene matches: 7. Here the CDR3 DNA reads TGTGCCAGCAGCGACAGGGGGCGCGGGAAGTTCTTC. Protein: CASSDRGRGKFF.

The genes are TRBV7-3 and TRBJ1-1; no clear D gene. This CDR3 contains 14 residues. V lost 1 base, J lost 0 bases, and 6 bases lay in between. In germline, CDR1 is SGHTA, CDR2 FQGTGA. This CDR3 reads CASSLNSVNTEAFF. The CDR3 DNA reads TGTGCCAGCAGCTTAAACTCGGTGAACACTGAAGCTTTCTTT.

In nucleotides, the CDR3 is TGTGCCAGTCGGACAGGGGGCCTTGGAAACACCATATATTTT. Translating it yields CASRTGGLGNTIYF. J is TRBJ1-3 and V is TRBV19; 11 nucleotides line up with TRBD1. The CDR3 sequence is 14 residues long. In germline, CDR1 is LNHDA, CDR2 SQIVND (reference sequence). After removal of 8 bases from V and 3 bases from J, the junction contained 3 bases not matched to a gene.

This clone came up once. This sequence joins TRBV7-8 and TRBJ2-1; 9 bases match TRBD2. V gave up 1 base and J gave up 5 bases; unmatched junction bases: 6. CDR3 length: 16 residues. In germline, CDR1 is SGHVS, CDR2 FQNEAQ. Here the CDR3 reads CASSLGPSGKDNEQFF. The CDR3 DNA follows: TGTGCCAGCAGCTTAGGTCCTAGCGGGAAGGACAATGAGCAGTTCTTC.

The CDR3 DNA reads TGCGCCAGCAGCCAAGATCGAAAACAGGGAAAGCCGGAAGCTTTCTTT. Translation: CASSQDRKQGKPEAFF. J is TRBJ1-1 and V is TRBV4-3; tentatively, D is TRBD1 (6 bases). This CDR3 has 16 amino acids. CDR1 is LGHNA and CDR2 is YSLEER in the germline V gene. V was trimmed by 0 bases and J by 8 bases, leaving 19 bases between them.

This clone has only one observation. The chain has TRBV7-9 and TRBJ1-1; D gene unclear. V was cut by 5 bases and J by 6 bases, with 16 bases left in between. The CDR3 totals 14 residues. Germline loops: CDR1 SEHNR, CDR2 FQNEAQ (reference sequence). DNA for the CDR3: TGTGCCAGCAGCCTGACTGACCTGGAGCCTGAAGCTTTCTTT. This translates into CASSLTDLEPEAFF.

The chain carries TRBV27 and TRBJ2-4; 7 nucleotides match TRBD1. Germline CDR1 MNHEY, CDR2 SMNVEV (reference sequence). The length of the CDR3 is 13 residues. Trimming cost V 5 bases and J 6 bases; bases outside gene matches: 4. CDR3 DNA sequence: TGTGCCAGCAGTGTAGGGGGCCGAAACATTCAGTACTTC. It yields the protein CASSVGGRNIQYF.

The rearrangement joins TRBV29-1 to TRBJ2-3; 11 nucleotides align to TRBD2. V was clipped by 5 bases and J by 4 bases; unmatched bases: 8. The CDR3 loop spans 15 amino acids. Germline assignment: CDR1 SQVTM and CDR2 ANQGSEA. CDR3: CSVSQLAGVADTQYF. The CDR3 DNA sequence: TGCAGCGTTAGCCAACTAGCGGGAGTTGCAGATACGCAGTATTTT.

The chain uses TRBV6-5 and TRBJ1-2; tentative D call: TRBD1 (5 bases). V lost 7 bases to trimming and J lost 5 bases, with 14 bases between them. CDR3 length: 13 amino acids. CDR1 is MNHEY and CDR2 is SVGAGI in the germline V gene. CDR3 nucleotide sequence: TGTGCCAGCATGTCTCGGGGGAGGTATGGCTACACCTTC. This translates into CASMSRGRYGYTF.

This clone was counted between two and nine times. This chain joins TRBV4-2 and TRBJ2-3, with 11 bases matching TRBD2. CDR1 LGHNA and CDR2 YNFKEQ come from the germline V gene. V dropped 1 base and J dropped 6; count of bases not matched to a gene: 6. The CDR3 spans 16 residues. The CDR3 nucleotides read TGTGCCAGCAGCCAAGTGTTTAGCGGGGGGGCCGATACGCAGTATTTT. Protein: CASSQVFSGGADTQYF.

The chain combines TRBV18 with TRBJ1-1; D not certain. The CDR3 sequence is 14 residues long. The germline CDR1 and CDR2 sequences are KGHSH and LQKENI. V lost 1 base to trimming and J lost 0 bases, with 6 bases between them. The CDR3 region has the DNA TGTGCCAGCTCACCACAAGGAGTGAACACTGAAGCTTTCTTT. This gives the protein CASSPQGVNTEAFF.

This rearrangement joins TRBV6-5 to TRBJ1-2; D not certain. This CDR3 contains 14 residues. Germline V gene lookup returns CDR1 MNHEY and CDR2 SVGAGI. Trimming took off 6 bases at V and 0 bases at J, with 11 bases between the two ends. The CDR3 bases are TGTGCCAGCAGACTAAGCCCGGCTAACTATGGCTACACCTTC. This translates into CASRLSPANYGYTF.

This chain connects TRBV18 to TRBJ2-5, with 8 bases lining up with TRBD2. Germline CDR1 reads KGHSH; CDR2 reads LQKENI. Germline trimming cut 6 bases from V and 5 bases from J; bases unmatched to any gene: 8. The CDR3 extends over 14 amino acids. CDR3 sequence: CASSATGRAETQYF. CDR3 bases: TGTGCCAGCTCGGCGACCGGGAGGGCCGAGACCCAGTACTTC.

The chain is built from TRBV21-1 and TRBJ2-7; whether TRBD2, the table's D call, matches the DNA was not checked. TRBV21-1 is termed a pseudogene. The length of the CDR3 is 18 residues. CDR3 nucleotides: TGTGCCAGCAGCCTTCCGGGGACTAGCGGGGGGCCCACCTACGAGCAGTACTTC. Its protein is CASSLPGTSGGPTYEQYF.